These 23 T cell receptor beta chains came from one sample sequenced in a study of cytomegalovirus exposure and HLA in healthy donors. Primers: 60 Vbeta forward and 13 Jbeta reverse. This table comes from immunoSEQ multiplex PCR, and its TCRdb copy is limited to in-frame clones, with some not included. The sample lists roughly 100,000 clones; around 80% were seen once. Sequenced input: PBMCs. These receptors were taken from a man aged 18 to 35 in good health and CMV-seronegative.

DNA for the CDR3: TGTGCCAGCAGCACGGGACTAGCGGACACAGATACGCAGTATTTT. It yields the protein CASSTGLADTDTQYF. This chain joins TRBV5-6 and TRBJ2-3; 11 bases are shared with TRBD2. CDR1 is SGHDT and CDR2 is YYEEEE in the germline V gene. The CDR3 has 15 amino acids. Germline trimming cut 4 bases from V and 2 bases from J; bases unmatched to any gene: 3.

This rearrangement joins TRBV11-2 to TRBJ2-5, with 9 bases lining up with TRBD2. Germline CDR1 and CDR2: SGHAT and FQNNGV. J lost 5 bases, V lost 4 bases, and 11 bases had no gene match. This CDR3 has 16 residues. This CDR3 reads CASSSTGLALWETQYF. The DNA for the CDR3 is TGTGCCAGCAGCTCTACGGGACTAGCCCTTTGGGAGACCCAGTACTTC.

The chain is built from TRBV11-1 and TRBJ2-2; possibly TRBD2 for D (5 bases). The CDR3 totals 15 residues. The germline CDR1 and CDR2 sequences are SGHAT and FQDESV (reference sequence). The V end was cut by 5 bases, the J end by 1 base, with 11 bases between. The CDR3 region is CASSLGRGNTGELFF. The DNA of the CDR3 is TGTGCCAGCAGCCTCGGACGGGGGAACACCGGGGAGCTGTTTTTT. Full variable domain (outside the CDR3, taken from reference TRBV11-1 and TRBJ2-2): EAEVAQSPRYKITEKSQAVAFWCDPISGHATLYWYRQILGQGPELLVQFQDESVVDDSQLPKDRFSAERLKGVDSTLKIQPAELGDSAMYLCASSLGRGNTGELFFGEGSRLTVL.

This clone was observed a single time. The gene calls are TRBV5-1 and TRBJ2-3; TRBD2 might be the D (6 bases). This CDR3 has 17 residues. Trimming stripped 0 bases from V and 1 base from J, with 15 bases between. Germline V gene lookup returns CDR1 SGHRS and CDR2 YFSETQ. CDR3 bases: TGCGCCAGCAGCTTGGAGGGTAGCGGAGTCCGCACAGATACGCAGTATTTT. This sequence encodes CASSLEGSGVRTDTQYF.

V usage is TRBV18 and J usage is TRBJ2-7; 7 bases agree with TRBD1. Germline CDR1 reads KGHSH; CDR2 reads LQKENI. CDR3 length: 15 residues. The V and J ends lost 2 bases and 0 bases, in that order; junction bases with no gene match: 4. The CDR3 nucleotides read TGTGCCAGCTCACCAGACAGGGATTCCTCCTACGAGCAGTACTTC. Amino acid sequence: CASSPDRDSSYEQYF.

The chain uses TRBV10-1 and TRBJ2-7; 7 positions agree with TRBD1. This CDR3 is built from 14 residues. V lost 2 bases and J lost 4; bases outside the gene matches: 5. Germline values: CDR1 WNHNN, CDR2 SYGVQD (reference sequence). The CDR3 loop is CASSEQGGLYEQYF. The CDR3 bases are TGCGCCAGCAGTGAGCAAGGGGGCTTGTACGAGCAGTACTTC.

The CDR3 DNA is TGTGCCACCAGCAGAGACAGGGGAGCGAACTATGGCTACACCTTC. Protein product: CATSRDRGANYGYTF. The chain couples TRBV15 to TRBJ1-2, with D possibly matching TRBD1 (6 bases). Looked up from germline, CDR1 is LNHNV and CDR2 is YYDKDF (reference sequence). The ends were cut back, 0 bases at V and 2 bases at J, with 10 bases in the middle. This CDR3 contains 15 residues.

This clone occurred a few times. The rearrangement joins TRBV7-7 to TRBJ1-1; 9 bases agree with TRBD1. CDR3 size: 13 residues. From germline, CDR1 is SSHAT and CDR2 FNYEAQ (reference sequence). Losses at the gene ends were 3 bases for V and 6 bases for J; bases not matched to a gene: 2. The CDR3 protein is CASSFRTGAEAFF. The CDR3 region has the DNA TGTGCCAGCAGCTTCCGGACAGGGGCTGAAGCTTTCTTT.

The V call is TRBV27, the J call TRBJ2-1, with a weak D call TRBD1 (5 bases). With 3 bases removed from V and 11 bases from J, the gap between germline ends came to 14 bases. Germline CDR1 is MNHEY and CDR2 is SMNVEV (reference sequence). This CDR3 spans 13 amino acids. The chain's CDR3 is CASSFSSTEKQFF. The CDR3 DNA reads TGTGCCAGCAGTTTTTCCTCGACAGAGAAGCAGTTCTTC.

The chain carries TRBV2 and TRBJ1-1; D ambiguous. The CDR3 is 14 amino acids. Per germline, CDR1 SNHLY and CDR2 FYNNEI. The ends were cut back, 6 bases at V and 2 bases at J, with 13 bases in the middle. DNA of the CDR3: TGTGCCAGCAGGCCGGGTCCTCGAAACACTGAAGCTTTCTTT. This gives the protein CASRPGPRNTEAFF.

This clone has more than one count but fewer than ten. This chain links TRBV9 with TRBJ2-7, with D possibly TRBD2 on 5 matching bases. The CDR3 is 15 amino acids. Deletions cut 2 bases from V and 6 bases from J, with 18 bases between. CDR1 is SGDLS and CDR2 is YYNGEE in the germline V gene. CDR3 nucleotides: TGTGCCAGCAGCGTCGGGGTAGACTTGGTTGCCGAGCAGTACTTC. Encoded protein: CASSVGVDLVAEQYF. The full variable domain, its missing parts supplied by reference TRBV9 and TRBJ2-7, is DSGVTQTPKHLITATGQRVTLRCSPRSGDLSVYWYQQSLDQGLQFLIQYYNGEERAKGNILERFSAQQFPDLHSELNLSSLELGDSALYFCASSVGVDLVAEQYFGPGTRLTVT.

CDR3 sequence: CASSNPAGHQPQHF. CDR3 DNA sequence: TGTGCCAGCAGTAATCCGGCAGGCCATCAGCCCCAGCATTTT. The chain is built from TRBV6-1 and TRBJ1-5, with D uncertain. The V end was cut by 5 bases, the J end by 5 bases, with 13 bases between. Germline CDR1 and CDR2: MNHNS and SASEGT. There are 14 residues in the CDR3.

In its sample, this clone was seen a few times. V usage is TRBV7-3 and J usage is TRBJ2-1, with TRBD2 identical over 9 bases. Trimming removed 1 base from V and 8 bases from J; junction bases left unmatched: 6. The CDR3 contains 15 residues. Looked up from germline, CDR1 is SGHTA and CDR2 is FQGTGA. The DNA of the CDR3 is TGTGCCAGCAGCTTAAGGCCTAGCGGGACACATGAGCAGTTCTTC. This codes for CASSLRPSGTHEQFF.

This chain connects TRBV20-1 to TRBJ2-5; D may be TRBD1 (7 bases). The CDR3 consists of 11 residues. V lost 5 bases to trimming and J lost 5 bases, with 9 bases between them. Germline values: CDR1 DFQATT, CDR2 SNEGSKA (reference sequence). CDR3: CSAQGGETQYF. The CDR3 coding sequence is TGCAGTGCTCAGGGGGGCGAGACCCAGTACTTC.

About this clone itself: The junction departs from germline at one end; a sequencing error may be responsible. The rearrangement joins TRBV6-5 to TRBJ2-7, with D tentatively TRBD2 (5 bases). Germline loops: CDR1 MNHEY, CDR2 SVGAGI. There are 15 residues in the CDR3. DNA of the CDR3: TGTGCCAGCAGTTCCGGGTCTAGCCGAGCATACGAGCGGTACTTC. Amino acid sequence: CASSSGSSRAYERYF.

The chain has TRBV9 and TRBJ2-6; TRBD1 aligns across 7 bases. CDR3 length: 17 residues. In germline, CDR1 is SGDLS, CDR2 YYNGEE. Trimming at V came to 3 bases and at J to 4 bases, leaving 10 bases not matched to a gene. The CDR3 DNA is TGTGCCAGCAGCGCCACAGGGGCTACGGGGGGGGCCAACGTCCTGACTTTC. Its translation: CASSATGATGGANVLTF.

V usage is TRBV6-5 and J usage is TRBJ2-5; no definite D call. Germline V gives CDR1 MNHEY, CDR2 SVGAGI. The CDR3 is made up of 14 amino acids. V lost 2 bases and J lost 0, with 7 bases in between. The CDR3 region is CASSYGGNQETQYF. The CDR3 DNA follows: TGTGCCAGCAGTTACGGCGGAAACCAAGAGACCCAGTACTTC.

The gene calls are TRBV7-8 and TRBJ2-7; D might be TRBD2 (5 bases). The V end lost 4 bases, the J end lost 2 bases, and 6 bases lay between the germline ends. Germline V gives CDR1 SGHVS, CDR2 FQNEAQ. There are 12 residues in the CDR3. The CDR3 region is CASSSGTYEQYF. The CDR3 DNA is TGTGCCAGCAGCTCGGGGACCTACGAGCAGTACTTC.

This clone has just one count. The V and J genes are TRBV7-6 and TRBJ2-3; the D is unclear. V was clipped by 5 bases and J by 10 bases, with 19 bases between them. The CDR3 spans 14 residues. Germline V gene lookup returns CDR1 SGHVS and CDR2 FNYEAQ. The CDR3 reads CASSPTDGRYAQYF. The CDR3 nucleotides are TGTGCCAGCAGCCCCACAGATGGCAGATACGCGCAGTATTTT.

The chain joins TRBV19 to TRBJ1-5; 7 nucleotides agree with TRBD1. This CDR3 is 18 amino acids long. Germline V gives CDR1 LNHDA, CDR2 SQIVND (reference sequence). With V trimmed by 7 bases and J by 0 bases, 15 bases remained unmatched. The CDR3 bases are TGTGCCAGTACCCCAACCCCAAAAGACAGGGCTAGCAATCAGCCCCAGCATTTT. This encodes CASTPTPKDRASNQPQHF.

The CDR3 spells CASSQSRYQETQYF. CDR3 nucleotide sequence: TGTGCCAGCAGCCAATCTAGATACCAAGAGACCCAGTACTTC. This chain connects TRBV6-5 to TRBJ2-5; D unclear. CDR1 and CDR2 (germline): MNHEY, SVGAGI. Deletions cut 6 bases from V and 0 bases from J, with 11 bases between. CDR3 size: 14 residues.

The rearrangement uses TRBV11-2 and TRBJ2-5, with D perhaps matching TRBD1 (7 bases). This CDR3 contains 16 residues. Germline V gives CDR1 SGHAT, CDR2 FQNNGV. Trimming took off 4 bases at V and 2 bases at J, with 17 bases between the two ends. Written as DNA, the CDR3 is TGTGCCAGCAGCTCCGCTAGCAGGGGGAGGCAAGAGACCCAGTACTTC. This sequence encodes CASSSASRGRQETQYF.

This chain joins TRBV29-1 and TRBJ1-1, with 9 bases identical to TRBD1. V lost 4 bases and J lost 4; bases outside the gene matches: 16. CDR1 and CDR2 from the germline V gene are SQVTM and ANQGSEA. This CDR3 contains 17 residues. The CDR3 region is CSVAGGGTGRRGTEAFF. DNA of the CDR3: TGCAGCGTTGCCGGGGGGGGGACAGGGAGGAGGGGCACTGAAGCTTTCTTT.